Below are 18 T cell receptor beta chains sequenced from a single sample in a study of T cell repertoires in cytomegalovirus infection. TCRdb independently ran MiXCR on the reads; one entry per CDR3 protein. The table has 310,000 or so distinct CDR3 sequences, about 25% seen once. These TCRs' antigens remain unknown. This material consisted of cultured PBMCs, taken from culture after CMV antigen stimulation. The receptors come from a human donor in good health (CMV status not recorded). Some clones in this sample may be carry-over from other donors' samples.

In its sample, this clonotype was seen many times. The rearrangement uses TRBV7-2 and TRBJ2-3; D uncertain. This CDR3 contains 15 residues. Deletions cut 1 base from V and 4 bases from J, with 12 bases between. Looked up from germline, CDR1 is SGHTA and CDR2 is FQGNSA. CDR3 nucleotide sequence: TGTGCCAGCAGCTTAGTAGGACCCTCCGCAGATACGCAGTATTTT. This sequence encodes CASSLVGPSADTQYF.

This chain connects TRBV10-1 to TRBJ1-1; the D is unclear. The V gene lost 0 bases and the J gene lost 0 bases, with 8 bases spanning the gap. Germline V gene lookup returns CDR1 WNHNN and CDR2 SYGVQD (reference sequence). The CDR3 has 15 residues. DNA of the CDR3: TGCGCCAGCAGTGAGTCGCCGTTCATGAACACTGAAGCTTTCTTT. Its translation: CASSESPFMNTEAFF.

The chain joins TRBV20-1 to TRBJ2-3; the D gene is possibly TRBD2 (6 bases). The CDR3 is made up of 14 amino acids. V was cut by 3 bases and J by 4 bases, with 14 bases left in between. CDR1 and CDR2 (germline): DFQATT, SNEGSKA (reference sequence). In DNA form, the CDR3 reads TGCAGTGCTAGTCCGGGGCGGGACGCAGATACGCAGTATTTT. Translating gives CSASPGRDADTQYF.

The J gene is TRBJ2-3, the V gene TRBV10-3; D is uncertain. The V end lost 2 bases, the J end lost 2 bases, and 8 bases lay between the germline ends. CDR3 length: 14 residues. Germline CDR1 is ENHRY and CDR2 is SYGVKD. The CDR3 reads CAISEVPPTDTQYF. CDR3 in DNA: TGTGCCATCAGTGAGGTTCCTCCCACAGATACGCAGTATTTT.

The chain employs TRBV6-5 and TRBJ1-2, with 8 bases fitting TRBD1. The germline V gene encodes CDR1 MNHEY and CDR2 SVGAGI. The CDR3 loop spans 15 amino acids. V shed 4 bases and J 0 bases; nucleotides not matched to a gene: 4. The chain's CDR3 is CASSSQGAPNYGYTF. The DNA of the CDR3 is TGTGCCAGCAGTTCCCAGGGGGCGCCTAACTATGGCTACACCTTC.

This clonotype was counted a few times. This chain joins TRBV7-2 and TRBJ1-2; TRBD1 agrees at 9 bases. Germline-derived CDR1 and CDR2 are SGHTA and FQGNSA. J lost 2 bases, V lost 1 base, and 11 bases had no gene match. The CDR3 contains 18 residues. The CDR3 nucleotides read TGTGCCAGCAGCTTAGTGGGGGATTTCGGACAGGGGAACTATGGCTACACCTTC. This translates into CASSLVGDFGQGNYGYTF.

This chain's CDR3 is CASSLEASSADTQYF. The CDR3 coding sequence is TGTGCCAGCAGTTTAGAGGCTAGCTCTGCAGATACGCAGTATTTT. The gene calls are TRBV12-3 or TRBV12-4 and TRBJ2-3, with D possibly matching TRBD2 (5 bases). V gave up 1 base and J gave up 4 bases, with 12 bases separating them. The CDR3 has 15 amino acids.

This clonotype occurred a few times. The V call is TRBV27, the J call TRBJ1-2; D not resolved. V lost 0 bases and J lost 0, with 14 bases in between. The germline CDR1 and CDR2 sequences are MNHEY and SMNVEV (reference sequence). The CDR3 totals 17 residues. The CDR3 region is CASSLSWAPSSNYGYTF. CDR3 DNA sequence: TGTGCCAGCAGTTTATCATGGGCCCCAAGCTCTAACTATGGCTACACCTTC.

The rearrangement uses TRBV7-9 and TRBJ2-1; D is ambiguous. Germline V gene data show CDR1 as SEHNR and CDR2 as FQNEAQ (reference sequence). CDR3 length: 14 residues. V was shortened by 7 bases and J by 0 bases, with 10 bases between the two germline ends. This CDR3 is CASNQLSSYNEQFF. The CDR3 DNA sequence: TGTGCCAGCAATCAGTTAAGCTCCTACAATGAGCAGTTCTTC.

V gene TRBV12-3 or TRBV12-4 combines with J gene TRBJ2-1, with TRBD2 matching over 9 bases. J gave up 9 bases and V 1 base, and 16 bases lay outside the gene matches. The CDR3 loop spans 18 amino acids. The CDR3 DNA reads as TGTGCCAGCAGTTTAGAGTATGGTGTGGTAGCGGGAGAGGGTGAGCAGTTCTTC. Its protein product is CASSLEYGVVAGEGEQFF.

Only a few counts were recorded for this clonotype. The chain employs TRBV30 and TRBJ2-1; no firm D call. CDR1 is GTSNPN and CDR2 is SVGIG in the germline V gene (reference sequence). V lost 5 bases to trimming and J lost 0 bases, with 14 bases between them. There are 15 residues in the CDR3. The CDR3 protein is CAWDEVGSSYNEQFF. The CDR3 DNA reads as TGTGCCTGGGACGAGGTCGGAAGCTCCTACAATGAGCAGTTCTTC.

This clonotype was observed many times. CDR3 DNA sequence: TGTGCCAGCAGCGTGTTAGGATCTACAAGTGAGCAGTTCTTC. Protein: CASSVLGSTSEQFF. V gene TRBV7-2 combines with J gene TRBJ2-1; D uncertain. Trimming shortened V by 5 bases and J by 9 bases, and 17 bases separated the two germline ends. The V gene's germline CDR1 is SGHTA and CDR2 FQGNSA. This CDR3 region has 14 residues.

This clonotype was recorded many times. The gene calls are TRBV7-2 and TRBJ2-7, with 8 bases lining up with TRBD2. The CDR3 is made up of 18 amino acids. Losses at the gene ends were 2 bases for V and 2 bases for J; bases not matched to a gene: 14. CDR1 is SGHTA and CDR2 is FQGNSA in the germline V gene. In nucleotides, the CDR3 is TGTGCCAGCAGCTTAATTGTCTCCGGCGGGAGGCCTACCTACGAGCAGTACTTC. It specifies CASSLIVSGGRPTYEQYF.

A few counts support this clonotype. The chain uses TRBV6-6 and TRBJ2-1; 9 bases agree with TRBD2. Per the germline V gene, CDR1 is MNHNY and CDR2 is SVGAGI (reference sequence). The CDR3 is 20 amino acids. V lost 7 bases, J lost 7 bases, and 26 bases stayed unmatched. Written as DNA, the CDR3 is TGTGCCAGCAACCCCTCCGGGGGGGGGCGGGGACTAGCTCTTCCAAATGAGCAGTTCTTC. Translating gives CASNPSGGGRGLALPNEQFF.

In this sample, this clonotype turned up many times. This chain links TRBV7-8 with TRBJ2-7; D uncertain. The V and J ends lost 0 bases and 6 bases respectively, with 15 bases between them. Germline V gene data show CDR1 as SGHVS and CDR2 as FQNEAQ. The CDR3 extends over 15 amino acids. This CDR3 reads CASSLAAARSGEQYV. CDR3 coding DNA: TGTGCCAGCAGCTTAGCCGCAGCCAGGTCGGGCGAGCAGTACGTC.

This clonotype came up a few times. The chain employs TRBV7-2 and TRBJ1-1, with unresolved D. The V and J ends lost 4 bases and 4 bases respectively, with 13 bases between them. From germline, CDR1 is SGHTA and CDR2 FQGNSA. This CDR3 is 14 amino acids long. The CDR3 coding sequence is TGTGCCAGCAGCTGGCCCCAGGCCCGCACTGAAGCTTTCTTT. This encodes CASSWPQARTEAFF.

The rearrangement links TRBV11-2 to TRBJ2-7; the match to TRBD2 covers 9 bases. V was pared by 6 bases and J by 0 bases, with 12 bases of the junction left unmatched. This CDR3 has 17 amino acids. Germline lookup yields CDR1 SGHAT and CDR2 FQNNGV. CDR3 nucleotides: TGTGCCAGCAGACCGTTAGCGGGAGAACCGAGCTCCTACGAGCAGTACGTC. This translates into CASRPLAGEPSSYEQYV.

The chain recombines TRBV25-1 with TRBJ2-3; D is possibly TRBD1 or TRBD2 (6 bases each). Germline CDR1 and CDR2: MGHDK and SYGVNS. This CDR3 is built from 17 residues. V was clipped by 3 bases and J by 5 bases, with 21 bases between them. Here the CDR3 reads CASSEFRGLGVGDTQYF. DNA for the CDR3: TGTGCCAGCAGTGAGTTTCGGGGGCTCGGGGTCGGAGATACGCAGTATTTT.